One and the same sample provided the 9 T cell receptor beta chains below, sequenced in a study of T cells in tuberculosis. Time point of the sample: new active TB diagnosis, blood taken before or within 7 days of starting treatment. The data were produced by immunoSEQ multiplex PCR, yet TCRdb's version contains in-frame clones alone and is incomplete. The table has tens of thousands of clones, 80% to 95% seen once. The sequenced sample was PBMCs, obtained at tuberculosis diagnosis. The source is an adult with tuberculosis.

The J gene is TRBJ2-7, the V gene TRBV6-6; D remains ambiguous. Germline lookup yields CDR1 MNHNY and CDR2 SVGAGI (reference sequence). The CDR3 runs 14 residues. V dropped 4 bases and J dropped 0 bases, with 10 bases sitting between them. The CDR3 region is CASSSTNFSYEQYF. The DNA for the CDR3 is TGTGCCAGCAGTTCTACTAACTTCTCCTACGAGCAGTACTTC.

This CDR3 is CASSSRDSSTDTQYF. In DNA, the CDR3 is TGCGCCAGCAGCTCTCGGGACAGTAGCACAGATACGCAGTATTTT. J is TRBJ2-3 and V is TRBV5-1; 7 bases line up with TRBD1. Germline CDR1 reads SGHRS; CDR2 reads YFSETQ. With 3 bases clipped from V and 0 bases from J, the junction kept 4 bases outside the gene matches. The CDR3 consists of 15 residues.

V is TRBV6-1 and J is TRBJ1-2; possibly TRBD1 for D (6 bases). Trimming cost V 3 bases and J 4 bases, with 12 bases left between them. CDR3 length: 14 amino acids. Germline V CDR1 and CDR2: MNHNS, SASEGT. Here the CDR3 DNA reads TGTGCCAGCAGTGAGTCAGGGGCCCTCTATGGCTACACCTTC. It is translated as CASSESGALYGYTF.

The genes are TRBV6-6 and TRBJ1-1, with 8 bases lining up with TRBD1. Germline-derived CDR1 and CDR2 are MNHNY and SVGAGI (reference sequence). This CDR3 spans 15 amino acids. The V gene end was trimmed by 5 bases and the J gene end by 2 bases; junction bases not matched to a gene: 7. CDR3 loop: CASSPTGQANTEAFF. The CDR3 DNA follows: TGTGCCAGCAGTCCCACGGGACAGGCCAACACTGAAGCTTTCTTT.

J is TRBJ1-1 and V is TRBV5-1; D may be TRBD1 (6 bases). Germline CDR1 and CDR2: SGHRS and YFSETQ. This CDR3 has 15 residues. The V and J ends lost 4 bases and 6 bases respectively, with 19 bases between them. The CDR3, as DNA: TGCGCCAGCAGCCCCCTGCCAGGGGAATGGTCTGAAGCTTTCTTT. It codes for CASSPLPGEWSEAFF.

The chain carries TRBV5-4 and TRBJ2-2, with a weak D call TRBD2 (5 bases). Germline V gene lookup returns CDR1 SGHNT and CDR2 YYREEE (reference sequence). The CDR3 extends over 16 amino acids. V was clipped by 2 bases and J by 7 bases, with 18 bases between them. CDR3 amino acids: CASSLSGPRRSGELFF. The CDR3 DNA reads as TGTGCCAGCAGCTTATCCGGTCCCCGGAGGAGCGGGGAGCTGTTTTTT.

The chain couples TRBV5-1 to TRBJ2-4; the D gene is possibly TRBD1 (6 bases). The germline V gene encodes CDR1 SGHRS and CDR2 YFSETQ. Trimming took off 2 bases at V and 1 base at J, with 13 bases between the two ends. The CDR3 sequence is 16 residues long. In nucleotides, the CDR3 is TGCGCCAGCAGCTTAACAGGGTCGTGGGCCAAAAACATTCAGTACTTC. This sequence encodes CASSLTGSWAKNIQYF.

The rearrangement links TRBV5-1 to TRBJ2-1; the D is unclear. This CDR3 region has 15 residues. CDR1 is SGHRS, CDR2 YFSETQ, per germline. Trimming stripped 0 bases from V and 8 bases from J, with 15 bases between. CDR3 nucleotides: TGCGCCAGCAGCTTGGAACCCTCTCGCGAAGATGAGCAGTTCTTC. This gives the protein CASSLEPSREDEQFF. The variable domain in full, with the rest retrieved from reference TRBV5-1 and TRBJ2-1, is KAGVTQTPRYLIKTRGQQVTLSCSPISGHRSVSWYQQTPGQGLQFLFEYFSETQRNKGNFPGRFSGRQFSNSRSEMNVSTLELGDSALYLCASSLEPSREDEQFFGPGTRLTVL.

This chain uses TRBV30 with TRBJ1-4; 10 bases line up with TRBD1. Germline V gives CDR1 GTSNPN, CDR2 SVGIG (reference sequence). The CDR3 totals 18 residues. V lost 0 bases to trimming and J lost 3 bases; unmatched junction nucleotides: 10. The CDR3 coding sequence is TGTGCCTGGAGTGTTCGCGGGACAGGGGTAGGGGCTAATGAAAAACTGTTTTTT. Amino acid sequence: CAWSVRGTGVGANEKLFF.